The 11 T cell receptor beta chains given below trace back to one sample, sequenced in a study of CD8 T cells in Susac syndrome. Random hexamers primed reverse transcription of about 0.5 to 1 ug RNA. TCRdb re-derived calls from the immunoSEQ multiplex PCR reads in MiXCR, one entry per CDR3 protein. The data hold around 160,000 distinct CDR3 sequences, with 85% to 95% observed a single time. The material sequenced was CD4+ T cells from PBMCs. The receptors come from a human donor in good health.

V usage is TRBV29-1 and J usage is TRBJ1-1; D call uncertain. The ends were cut back, 4 bases at V and 1 base at J, with 10 bases in the middle. Per germline, CDR1 SQVTM and CDR2 ANQGSEA. The CDR3 extends over 13 amino acids. The chain's CDR3 is CSVVWQTNTEAFF. DNA of the CDR3: TGCAGCGTTGTCTGGCAGACGAACACTGAAGCTTTCTTT.

The chain carries TRBV5-6 and TRBJ2-7, with D unclear. V was pared by 2 bases and J by 6 bases, with 12 bases between. There are 13 residues in the CDR3. Germline CDR1 reads SGHDT; CDR2 reads YYEEEE. The CDR3 DNA reads as TGTGCCAGCAGCTTTAGGGCCCAAGGCGAGCAGTACTTC. Encoded protein: CASSFRAQGEQYF.

This sequence joins TRBV7-9 and TRBJ2-1, with 9 bases lining up with TRBD2. The germline gives CDR1 SEHNR, CDR2 FQNEAQ (reference sequence). V was pared by 3 bases and J by 9 bases, with 6 bases of the junction left unmatched. The CDR3 covers 14 residues. Here the CDR3 reads CASSFLAGFSEQFF. The DNA of the CDR3 is TGTGCCAGCAGCTTCCTAGCGGGGTTCAGTGAGCAGTTCTTC.

The V and J genes are TRBV6-6 and TRBJ2-7, with 10 bases fitting TRBD2. Germline assignment: CDR1 MNHNY and CDR2 SVGAGI (reference sequence). Trimming removed 6 bases from V and 7 bases from J; junction bases left unmatched: 9. The CDR3 covers 14 residues. DNA of the CDR3: TGTGCCAGCAGCCAGCGGGGGGGCCAGGGGGAGCAGTACTTC. Translation: CASSQRGGQGEQYF.

The chain combines TRBV6-4 with TRBJ2-1, with D perhaps TRBD2 (6 bases). V lost 4 bases and J 8 bases, leaving 12 bases between the germline ends. Germline V gene sequence: CDR1 MRHNA, CDR2 SNTAGT. The CDR3 runs to 13 residues. CDR3 loop: CASSAGSADEQFF. The CDR3 DNA sequence: TGTGCCAGCAGTGCCGGGAGTGCGGATGAGCAGTTCTTC.

This sequence joins TRBV3-1 and TRBJ1-5, with D perhaps matching TRBD1 (6 bases). This CDR3 contains 18 residues. CDR1 and CDR2 from the germline V gene are LGHDT and YNNKEL (reference sequence). V was shortened by 0 bases and J by 0 bases, with 15 bases between the two germline ends. The CDR3 is CASSQDLDSAYSNQPQHF. DNA of the CDR3: TGTGCCAGCAGCCAAGACTTGGACAGTGCCTATAGCAATCAGCCCCAGCATTTT.

V is TRBV5-1 and J is TRBJ2-7, with 8 nucleotides matching TRBD1. Germline V gives CDR1 SGHRS, CDR2 YFSETQ. The CDR3 runs to 14 residues. The ends lost 3 bases at V and 5 bases at J; junction bases unmatched: 7. CDR3 loop: CASSWRTGNDEQYF. CDR3 in DNA: TGCGCCAGCAGCTGGAGGACAGGGAACGACGAGCAGTACTTC.

This clonotype was detected only once. The CDR3 here is CAISAAPDYGYTF. The CDR3 region has the DNA TGTGCCATCAGTGCGGCACCGGACTATGGCTACACCTTC. This chain uses TRBV10-3 with TRBJ1-2; D is unclear. This CDR3 is 13 amino acids long. V lost 4 bases, J lost 3 bases, and 9 bases lay in between. The germline gives CDR1 ENHRY, CDR2 SYGVKD.

This chain links TRBV10-3 with TRBJ2-7; 9 bases map to TRBD2. CDR3 length equals 16 residues. V shed 2 bases and J 2 bases; nucleotides not matched to a gene: 7. CDR1 is ENHRY and CDR2 is SYGVKD in the germline V gene. The CDR3 coding sequence is TGTGCCATCAGTGAGAGTAGTAGCGGGGGCACCTACGAGCAGTACTTC. It encodes CAISESSSGGTYEQYF.

The CDR3 nucleotides read TGTGCCAGCAGGGGTAGCGGGGGGCCCTACGAGCAGTACTTC. Its protein is CASRGSGGPYEQYF. V and J are TRBV6-5 and TRBJ2-7; TRBD2 agrees at 10 bases. The CDR3 loop spans 14 amino acids. CDR1 MNHEY and CDR2 SVGAGI come from the germline V gene. J lost 2 bases, V lost 6 bases, and 4 bases had no gene match.

V is TRBV20-1 and J is TRBJ2-3; 7 bases line up with TRBD1. Trimming cost V 8 bases and J 5 bases; bases outside gene matches: 7. The CDR3 sequence is 12 residues long. Germline V CDR1 and CDR2: DFQATT, SNEGSKA (reference sequence). CDR3 loop: CSRDRRGDTQYF. The CDR3 DNA reads TGCAGTCGGGACAGAAGGGGAGATACGCAGTATTTT.